The TCR beta chain under discussion was sequenced for a study of CD8 T cells in ankylosing spondylitis. TCRdb processed the 5' RACE reads anew with MiXCR; each CDR3 protein has one entry. Here the sample spans about 150,000 distinct CDR3 sequences, 30% to 35% being singletons. The TCR originated in a male donor with ankylosing spondylitis. Input material: synovial fluid, either unsorted or a sorted T cell fraction (not recorded which).

The DNA for the CDR3 is TGTGCCAGCAGTGGGGGACACACAGGGTTGGTAGATACGCAGTATTTT. Its translation is CASSGGHTGLVDTQYF. This chain connects TRBV6-1 to TRBJ2-3, with D perhaps matching TRBD1 (6 bases). The CDR3 is 16 amino acids. Germline V lookup: CDR1 MNHNS, CDR2 SASEGT. V dropped 4 bases and J dropped 5 bases, with 19 bases sitting between them.